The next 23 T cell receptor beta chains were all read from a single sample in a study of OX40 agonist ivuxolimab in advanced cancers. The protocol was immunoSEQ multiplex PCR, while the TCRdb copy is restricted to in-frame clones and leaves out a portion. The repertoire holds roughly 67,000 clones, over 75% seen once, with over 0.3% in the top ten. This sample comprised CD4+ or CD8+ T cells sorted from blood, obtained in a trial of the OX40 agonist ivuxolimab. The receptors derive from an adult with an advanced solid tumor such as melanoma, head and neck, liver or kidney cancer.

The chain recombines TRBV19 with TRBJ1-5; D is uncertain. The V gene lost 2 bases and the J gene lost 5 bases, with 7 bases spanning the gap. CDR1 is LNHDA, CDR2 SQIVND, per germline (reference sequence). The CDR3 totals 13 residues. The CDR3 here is CASSISDYQPQHF. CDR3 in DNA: TGTGCCAGTAGTATAAGTGATTATCAGCCCCAGCATTTT.

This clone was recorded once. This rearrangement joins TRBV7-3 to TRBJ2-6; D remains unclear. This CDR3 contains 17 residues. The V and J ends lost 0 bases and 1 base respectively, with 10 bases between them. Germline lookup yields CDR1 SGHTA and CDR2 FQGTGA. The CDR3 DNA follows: TGTGCCAGCAGCTTAACGTGGACCGGATCTGGGGCCAACGTCCTGACTTTC. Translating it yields CASSLTWTGSGANVLTF.

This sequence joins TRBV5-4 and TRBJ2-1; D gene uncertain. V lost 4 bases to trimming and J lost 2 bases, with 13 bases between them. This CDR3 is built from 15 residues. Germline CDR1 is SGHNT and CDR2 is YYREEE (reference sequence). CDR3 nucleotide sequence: TGTGCCAGCAGCCCGGCCCCAGCCGCCTACAATGAGCAGTTCTTC. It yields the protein CASSPAPAAYNEQFF.

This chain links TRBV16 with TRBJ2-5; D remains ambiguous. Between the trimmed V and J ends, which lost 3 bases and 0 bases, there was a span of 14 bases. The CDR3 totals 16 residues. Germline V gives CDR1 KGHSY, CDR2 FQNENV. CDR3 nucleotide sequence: TGTGCCAGCAGCCAGCCCGTACCAGGTAACCAAGAGACCCAGTACTTC. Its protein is CASSQPVPGNQETQYF.

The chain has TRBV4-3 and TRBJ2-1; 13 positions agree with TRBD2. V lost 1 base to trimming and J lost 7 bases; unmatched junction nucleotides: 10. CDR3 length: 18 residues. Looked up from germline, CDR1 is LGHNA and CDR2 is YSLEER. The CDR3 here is CASSQVPGTSGVGNEQFF. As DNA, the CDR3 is TGCGCCAGCAGCCAAGTCCCGGGGACTAGCGGGGTAGGGAATGAGCAGTTCTTC.

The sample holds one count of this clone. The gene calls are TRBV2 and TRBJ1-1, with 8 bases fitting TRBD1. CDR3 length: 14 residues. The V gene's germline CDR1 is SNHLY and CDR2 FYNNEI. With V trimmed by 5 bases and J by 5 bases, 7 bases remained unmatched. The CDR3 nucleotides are TGTGCCAGCAGTCGGACAACAGGGGGAACTGAAGCTTTCTTT. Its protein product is CASSRTTGGTEAFF.

The CDR3 DNA sequence: TGTGCCAGTAGTATTCCGGCAGGGGGGTCCTATAATTCACCCCTCCACTTT. Translated: CASSIPAGGSYNSPLHF. The chain links TRBV19 to TRBJ1-6, with 7 bases identical to TRBD1. The CDR3 extends over 17 amino acids. V was clipped by 3 bases and J by 1 base; unmatched bases: 6. Germline loops: CDR1 LNHDA, CDR2 SQIVND (reference sequence).

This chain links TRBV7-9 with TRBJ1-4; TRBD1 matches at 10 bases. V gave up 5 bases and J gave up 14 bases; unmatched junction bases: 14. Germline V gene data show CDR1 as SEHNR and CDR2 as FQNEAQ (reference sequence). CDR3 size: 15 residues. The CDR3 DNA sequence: TGTGCCAGCAGCCGGGACGGACAGGGGGGTGGAAGGCTGTTTTTT. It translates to CASSRDGQGGGRLFF. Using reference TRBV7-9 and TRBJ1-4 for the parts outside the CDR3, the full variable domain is DTGVSQNPRHKITKRGQNVTFRCDPISEHNRLYWYRQTLGQGPEFLTYFQNEAQLEKSRLLSDRFSAERPKGSFSTLEIQRTEQGDSAMYLCASSRDGQGGGRLFFGSGTQLSVL.

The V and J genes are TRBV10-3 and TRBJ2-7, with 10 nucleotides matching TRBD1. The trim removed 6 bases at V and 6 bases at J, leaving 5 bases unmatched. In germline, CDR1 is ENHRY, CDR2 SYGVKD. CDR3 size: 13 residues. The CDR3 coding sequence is TGTGCCATCAGAGGGACAGGGGTCCGCGAGCAGTACTTC. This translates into CAIRGTGVREQYF.

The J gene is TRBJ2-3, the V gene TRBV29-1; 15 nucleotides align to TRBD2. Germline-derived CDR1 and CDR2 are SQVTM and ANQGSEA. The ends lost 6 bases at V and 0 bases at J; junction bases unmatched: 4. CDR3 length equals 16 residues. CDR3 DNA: TGCAGCGTGAGGGGGACTAGCGGGGGGAGCACAGATACGCAGTATTTT. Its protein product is CSVRGTSGGSTDTQYF.

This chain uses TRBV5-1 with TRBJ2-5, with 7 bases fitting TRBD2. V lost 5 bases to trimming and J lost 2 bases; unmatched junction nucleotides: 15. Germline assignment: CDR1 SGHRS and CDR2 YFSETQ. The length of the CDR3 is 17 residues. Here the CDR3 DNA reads TGCGCCAGCAGGACCGCCCGCGCTAGCGGCGAACAAGAGACCCAGTACTTC. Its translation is CASRTARASGEQETQYF.

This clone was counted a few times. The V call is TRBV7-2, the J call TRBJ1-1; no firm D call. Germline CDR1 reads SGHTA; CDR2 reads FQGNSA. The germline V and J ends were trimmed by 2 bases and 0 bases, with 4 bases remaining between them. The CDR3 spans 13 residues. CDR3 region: CASSLSVNTEAFF. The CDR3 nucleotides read TGTGCCAGCAGCTTATCCGTGAACACTGAAGCTTTCTTT.

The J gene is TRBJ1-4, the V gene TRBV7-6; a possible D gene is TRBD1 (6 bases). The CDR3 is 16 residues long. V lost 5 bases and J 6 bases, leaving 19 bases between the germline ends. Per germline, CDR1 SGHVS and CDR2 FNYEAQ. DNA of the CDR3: TGTGCCAGCAGCCCCCCTTTCGGGGGGCGGGATGAAAAACTGTTTTTT. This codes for CASSPPFGGRDEKLFF.

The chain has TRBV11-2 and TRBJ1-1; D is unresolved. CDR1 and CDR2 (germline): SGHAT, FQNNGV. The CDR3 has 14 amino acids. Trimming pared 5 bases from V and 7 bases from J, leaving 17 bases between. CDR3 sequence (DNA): TGTGCCAGCAGCGGCACGAGTGGACGAGGTGAAGCTTTCTTT. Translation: CASSGTSGRGEAFF.

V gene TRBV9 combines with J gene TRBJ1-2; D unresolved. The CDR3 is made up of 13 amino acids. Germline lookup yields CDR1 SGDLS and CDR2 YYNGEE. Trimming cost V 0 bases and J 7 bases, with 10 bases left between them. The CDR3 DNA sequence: TGTGCCAGCAGCGTAGTGGAAGGACTTGGCTACACCTTC. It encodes CASSVVEGLGYTF.

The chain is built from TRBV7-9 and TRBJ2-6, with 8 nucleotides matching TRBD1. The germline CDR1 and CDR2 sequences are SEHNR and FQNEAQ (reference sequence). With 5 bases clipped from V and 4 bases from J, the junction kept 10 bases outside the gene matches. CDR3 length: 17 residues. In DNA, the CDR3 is TGTGCCAGCAGCCCGCGGACAGGGCAGACGGGGGCCAACGTCCTGACTTTC. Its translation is CASSPRTGQTGANVLTF.

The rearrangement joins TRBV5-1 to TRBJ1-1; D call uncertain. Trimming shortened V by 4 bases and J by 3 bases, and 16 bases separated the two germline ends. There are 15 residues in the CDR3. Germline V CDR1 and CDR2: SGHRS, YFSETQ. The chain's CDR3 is CASSPYVAKDTEAFF. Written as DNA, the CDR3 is TGCGCCAGCAGCCCTTATGTGGCAAAGGACACTGAAGCTTTCTTT.

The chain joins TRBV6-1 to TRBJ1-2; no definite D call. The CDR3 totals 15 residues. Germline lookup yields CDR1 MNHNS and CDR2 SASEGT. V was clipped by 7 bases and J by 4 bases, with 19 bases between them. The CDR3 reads CASTPAKDGLYGYTF. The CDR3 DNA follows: TGTGCCAGCACCCCAGCCAAGGACGGTCTCTATGGCTACACCTTC.

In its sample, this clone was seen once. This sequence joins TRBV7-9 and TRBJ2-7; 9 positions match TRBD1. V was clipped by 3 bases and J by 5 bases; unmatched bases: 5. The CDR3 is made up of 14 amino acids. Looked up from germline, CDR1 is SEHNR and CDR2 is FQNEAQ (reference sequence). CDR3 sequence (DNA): TGTGCCAGCAGCTTTACAGGGGGCTTCGACGAGCAGTACTTC. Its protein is CASSFTGGFDEQYF.

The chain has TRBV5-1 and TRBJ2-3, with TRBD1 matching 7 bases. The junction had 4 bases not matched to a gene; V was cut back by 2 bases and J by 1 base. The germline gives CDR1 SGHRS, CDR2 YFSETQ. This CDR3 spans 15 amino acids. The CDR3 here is CASSLQGQGTDTQYF. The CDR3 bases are TGCGCCAGCAGCTTACAGGGGCAGGGCACAGATACGCAGTATTTT.

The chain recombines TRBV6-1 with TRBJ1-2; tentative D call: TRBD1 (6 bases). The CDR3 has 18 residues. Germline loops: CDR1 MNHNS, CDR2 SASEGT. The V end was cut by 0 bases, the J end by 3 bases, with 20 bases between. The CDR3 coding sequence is TGTGCCAGCAGTGAAGCTAGGGGGGGCTGGGGAGTTGACTATGGCTACACCTTC. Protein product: CASSEARGGWGVDYGYTF.

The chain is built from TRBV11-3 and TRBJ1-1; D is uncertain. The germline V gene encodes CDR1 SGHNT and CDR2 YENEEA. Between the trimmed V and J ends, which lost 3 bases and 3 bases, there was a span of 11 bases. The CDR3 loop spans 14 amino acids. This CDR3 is CASSLTGDYTEAFF. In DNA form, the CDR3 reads TGTGCCAGCAGCTTGACGGGCGATTACACTGAAGCTTTCTTT.

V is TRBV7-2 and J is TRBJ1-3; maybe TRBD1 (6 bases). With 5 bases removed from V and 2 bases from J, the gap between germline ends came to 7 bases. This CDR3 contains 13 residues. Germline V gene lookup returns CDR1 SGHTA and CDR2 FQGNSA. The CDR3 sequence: CASSRDTGNTIYF. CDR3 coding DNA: TGTGCCAGCAGCCGGGACACTGGAAACACCATATATTTT.